This T cell receptor (beta chain) derives from a study of T-cell reconstitution after alpha-beta-depleted transplantation in children (dated by TCRdb to about 2016). Turning to the overall study: Using TCR repertoire profiling, the study quantitatively followed how T-cell immune reconstitution unfolded in children after TCRalphabeta/CD19-depleted allogeneic hematopoietic cell transplantation.

The germline V gene supplies CDR1 SGHRS and CDR2 YFSETQ. CDR3 length: 14 amino acids, cysteine to phenylalanine. Only the CDR3 portion is preserved as DNA: 42 bases, with reading frame beginning at the first base. V drops 5 bases and J drops 2 bases, leaving 12 bases in between. Remarks on this clonotype: Its specific antigen is unknown. No much larger clone is present one base from it, and per-base qualities are unavailable.

To prepare the library, PCR was applied. Sequencing was performed on an Illumina HiSeq 2500. To normalize quantification of the TCRbeta repertoire, the TCR libraries were built with molecular barcoding that relied on unique molecular identifiers. Starting from the raw public reads, TCRdb applied fastp trimming at Q25, assembled clones with MiXCR and retained in-frame beta chains. Here each entry gathers all rows of one CDR3 protein and keeps the most common genes and DNA. The sample table contains around 530,000 distinct CDR3 sequences; only one count was recorded for approximately 32% of them. The top ten clonotypes cover less than 2.5% of the sample.

This chain is built from TRBV5-1 and TRBJ2-3, with TRBD1 tentatively as D gene (6 bases match). The sample consisted of PBMCs from the stem cell graft donor, taken from the stem cell graft. The TCR comes from a human donor who donated a stem cell graft to a child with aplastic anemia. The CDR3 region reads CASSATGNTDTQYF. The bases are TGCGCCAGCAGTGCTACAGGGAACACAGATACGCAGTATTTT. Extended through the reference TRBV5-1 and TRBJ2-3 proteins, this CDR3 yields the full variable domain: KAGVTQTPRYLIKTRGQQVTLSCSPISGHRSVSWYQQTPGQGLQFLFEYFSETQRNKGNFPGRFSGRQFSNSRSEMNVSTLELGDSALYLCASSATGNTDTQYFGPGTRLTVL.